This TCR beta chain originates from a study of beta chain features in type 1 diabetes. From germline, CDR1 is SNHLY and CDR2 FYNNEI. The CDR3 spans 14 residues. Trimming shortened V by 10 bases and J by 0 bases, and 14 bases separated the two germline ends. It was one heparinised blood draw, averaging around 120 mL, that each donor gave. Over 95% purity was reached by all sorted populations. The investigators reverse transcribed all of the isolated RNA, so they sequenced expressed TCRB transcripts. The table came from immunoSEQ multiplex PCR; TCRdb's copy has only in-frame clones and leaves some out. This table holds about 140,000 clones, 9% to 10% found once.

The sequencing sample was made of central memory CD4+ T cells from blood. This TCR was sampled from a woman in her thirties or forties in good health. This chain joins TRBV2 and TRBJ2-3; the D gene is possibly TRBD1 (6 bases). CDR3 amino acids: CATSTGYSTDTQYF. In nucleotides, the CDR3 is TGTGCCACCTCAACAGGGTACAGCACAGATACGCAGTATTTT.